This T cell receptor (beta chain) comes out of a study of low-dose radiotherapy and immunotherapy resistance in tumors. V lost 4 bases to trimming and J lost 2 bases, with 12 bases between them. Germline-derived CDR1 and CDR2 are LNHDA and SQIVND (reference sequence). The CDR3 is 15 amino acids. TRAV- and TRBV-specific primers were used for first-strand cDNA, which covered alpha and beta chains. TCR amplification involved about 21 PCR cycles with a constant-region primer and V-primer adapter. Researchers amplified the isolated mRNA using in vitro transcription. TCRdb analysed the reads with MiXCR anew, one entry per CDR3 protein. The repertoire holds 8,500 to 9,500 distinct CDR3 sequences, with 69% as singletons. The donors' treatment consisted of nivolumab, ipilimumab, aspirin, low-dose cyclophosphamide and low-dose radiotherapy.

This chain connects TRBV19 to TRBJ1-5, with D perhaps matching TRBD1 (6 bases). The TCR originated in a human donor with advanced metastatic prostate, ovarian, gallbladder or colorectal cancer (not recorded which). This table probably holds off-target reads from a library built for another chain. The DNA for the CDR3 is TGTGCCAGTAGTAAAGGGGGTCGGGGCAATCAGCCCCAGCATTTT. Translation: CASSKGGRGNQPQHF.